Below are 18 T cell receptor beta chains sequenced from a single sample in a study of graft-versus-host responses after intestinal transplantation. The repertoire was sequenced with immunoSEQ multiplex PCR; TCRdb's copy has only in-frame clones and lacks some. Counted here are about 39,000 clones, about 90% occurring once; the ten biggest clones make up around 6.9%. Specimen: PBMCs, collected about nine months after transplant. The receptors were gathered from a human patient who received an intestinal transplant, so some T cells may come from the graft donor.

In this sample, this clone turned up a few times. The chain has TRBV19 and TRBJ1-1; D perhaps matches TRBD1 (6 bases). V shed 6 bases and J shed 1 base, with 12 bases lying between them. Germline V CDR1 and CDR2: LNHDA, SQIVND (reference sequence). This CDR3 is built from 14 residues. The CDR3 here is CASRRTDPNTEAFF. CDR3 DNA: TGTGCCAGTAGGCGGACAGACCCGAACACTGAAGCTTTCTTT. The variable domain in full, with the rest retrieved from reference TRBV19 and TRBJ1-1, is DGGITQSPKYLFRKEGQNVTLSCEQNLNHDAMYWYRQDPGQGLRLIYYSQIVNDFQKGDIAEGYSVSREKKESFPLTVTSAQKNPTAFYLCASRRTDPNTEAFFGQGTRLTVV.

The chain is built from TRBV5-8 and TRBJ2-3; maybe TRBD1 (7 bases). The ends were cut back, 0 bases at V and 2 bases at J, with 16 bases in the middle. There are 17 residues in the CDR3. Germline V CDR1 and CDR2: SGHTS, YDEGEE. CDR3 in DNA: TGTGCCAGCAGCTTGGTGGAGGGGGCGAGGGACACAGATACGCAGTATTTT. It specifies CASSLVEGARDTDTQYF.

V gene TRBV19 combines with J gene TRBJ2-1; D may correspond to TRBD1 or TRBD2 (5 bases each). The CDR3 contains 15 residues. Trimming stripped 11 bases from V and 1 base from J, with 18 bases between. Germline V CDR1 and CDR2: LNHDA, SQIVND (reference sequence). CDR3 residues: CARTRRGASYNEQFF. The CDR3 bases are TGTGCCCGCACAAGACGAGGGGCTTCCTACAATGAGCAGTTCTTC.

The V and J genes are TRBV7-9 and TRBJ1-1; D is unresolved. This CDR3 comprises 15 residues. CDR1 SEHNR and CDR2 FQNEAQ come from the germline V gene (reference sequence). Trimming shortened V by 0 bases and J by 6 bases, and 14 bases separated the two germline ends. CDR3 sequence reads: CASSLALGSGAEAFF. CDR3 nucleotides: TGTGCCAGCAGCTTAGCCCTCGGGTCTGGGGCTGAAGCTTTCTTT.

V gene TRBV11-1 combines with J gene TRBJ1-3; 7 nucleotides line up with TRBD1. The V gene's germline CDR1 is SGHAT and CDR2 FQDESV (reference sequence). The CDR3 extends over 17 amino acids. Germline trimming cut 4 bases from V and 0 bases from J; bases unmatched to any gene: 9. The CDR3 loop is CASSSSLDRRSGNTIYF. DNA of the CDR3: TGTGCCAGCAGCTCCAGTTTGGACAGGCGCTCTGGAAACACCATATATTTT.

The sample holds one count of this clone. The V and J genes are TRBV27 and TRBJ1-5, with D possibly matching TRBD1 (5 bases). CDR3 size: 13 residues. Germline loops: CDR1 MNHEY, CDR2 SMNVEV (reference sequence). Trimming pared 5 bases from V and 9 bases from J, leaving 14 bases between. As DNA, the CDR3 is TGTGCCAGCAGTGCCGGGACCACGTGGCCCCAGCATTTT. This sequence encodes CASSAGTTWPQHF.

The chain employs TRBV6-5 and TRBJ1-1; 7 bases fit TRBD1. V dropped 2 bases and J dropped 6; count of bases not matched to a gene: 3. The CDR3 runs to 13 residues. The germline CDR1 and CDR2 sequences are MNHEY and SVGAGI. The CDR3 loop reads CASSYRGQAEAFF. CDR3 in DNA: TGTGCCAGCAGTTACCGTGGACAGGCTGAAGCTTTCTTT.

The chain uses TRBV5-4 and TRBJ2-4; the D call may be TRBD1 or TRBD2 (5 bases each). V lost 2 bases and J lost 0, with 12 bases in between. Per the germline V gene, CDR1 is SGHNT and CDR2 is YYREEE (reference sequence). This CDR3 comprises 16 residues. CDR3 loop: CASSFLGPLAKNIQYF. In nucleotides, the CDR3 is TGTGCCAGCAGCTTTTTGGGACCTCTAGCCAAAAACATTCAGTACTTC.

This clone was found a few times. The CDR3 spells CATGPGTGELFF. DNA of the CDR3: TGTGCCACCGGGCCGGGGACCGGGGAGCTGTTTTTT. J is TRBJ2-2 and V is TRBV10-3, with D maybe TRBD2 (5 bases). Looked up from germline, CDR1 is ENHRY and CDR2 is SYGVKD. Trimming took off 10 bases at V and 5 bases at J, with 11 bases between the two ends. CDR3 size: 12 residues.

The J gene is TRBJ2-5, the V gene TRBV6-5; tentative D call: TRBD1 (6 bases). The J call may be in error: the DNA end matches TRBJ2-7 better. CDR3 length: 12 residues. Germline CDR1 MNHEY, CDR2 SVGAGI. The CDR3 loop reads CASSYGQYEQYF. The DNA for the CDR3 is TGTGCCAGCAGTTACGGACAGTACGAGCAGTACTTC.

This clone has only one observation. This chain uses TRBV30 with TRBJ2-5; 10 bases are shared with TRBD1. Germline CDR1 and CDR2: GTSNPN and SVGIG (reference sequence). This CDR3 region has 15 residues. V lost 4 bases and J lost 1; bases outside the gene matches: 6. CDR3 amino acids: CAWTSGQGIQETQYF. CDR3 coding DNA: TGTGCCTGGACTTCGGGACAGGGGATCCAAGAGACCCAGTACTTC. Looking up the rest from reference TRBV30 and TRBJ2-5 gives the full variable domain: SQTIHQWPATLVQPVGSPLSLECTVEGTSNPNLYWYRQAAGRGLQLLFYSVGIGQISSEVPQNLSASRPQDRQFILSSKKLLLSDSGFYLCAWTSGQGIQETQYFGPGTRLLVL.

The gene calls are TRBV6-4 and TRBJ1-1; 7 bases are a match to TRBD1. The CDR3 totals 18 residues. The germline V gene has CDR1 MRHNA and CDR2 SNTAGT. The ends lost 3 bases at V and 4 bases at J; junction bases unmatched: 17. Here the CDR3 reads CASSDKSGQVSLGTEAFF. The DNA for the CDR3 is TGTGCCAGCAGTGATAAATCCGGACAGGTTTCCTTGGGCACTGAAGCTTTCTTT.

V gene TRBV5-1 combines with J gene TRBJ2-7; 9 bases match TRBD2. Germline V gene data show CDR1 as SGHRS and CDR2 as YFSETQ. The V and J ends lost 2 bases and 3 bases, in that order; junction bases with no gene match: 6. CDR3 length equals 15 residues. CDR3 in DNA: TGCGCCAGCAGCTTAAGGGTAGCGGGGGTCTACGAGCAGTACTTC. Translated, it gives CASSLRVAGVYEQYF.

The chain joins TRBV21-1 to TRBJ2-3. TRBV21-1 is reported as a pseudogene. The CDR3 sequence is 16 residues long. CDR3 residues: CASSVGPGPVTDTQYF. In DNA, the CDR3 is TGTGCCAGCAGCGTAGGACCGGGACCGGTCACAGATACGCAGTATTTT.

The chain couples TRBV4-1 to TRBJ2-7; D unresolved. This CDR3 comprises 13 residues. The V and J ends lost 3 bases and 5 bases respectively, with 11 bases between them. Germline loops: CDR1 MGHRA, CDR2 YSYEKL. The CDR3 region is CASSQPFRDEQYF. The CDR3 DNA follows: TGCGCCAGCAGCCAGCCTTTTAGGGACGAGCAGTACTTC.

The chain is built from TRBV6-5 and TRBJ2-3, with 9 bases identical to TRBD2. Germline V gene sequence: CDR1 MNHEY, CDR2 SVGAGI. This CDR3 is built from 13 residues. The V gene end was trimmed by 6 bases and the J gene end by 5 bases; junction bases not matched to a gene: 3. In DNA form, the CDR3 reads TGTGCCAGCAGCCCGCGGGGGGGAGATACGCAGTATTTT. The encoded protein is CASSPRGGDTQYF.

The gene calls are TRBV15 and TRBJ1-5; D remains ambiguous. Trimming left V 0 bases short and J 3 bases short, with 6 bases between. From germline, CDR1 is LNHNV and CDR2 YYDKDF (reference sequence). The CDR3 has 14 residues. As DNA, the CDR3 is TGTGCCACCAGCAGAGACAGTACCAATCAGCCCCAGCATTTT. Translation gives CATSRDSTNQPQHF.

In this sample, this clone turned up once. This chain joins TRBV6-1 and TRBJ2-1; no firm D call. CDR3 size: 11 residues. Germline values: CDR1 MNHNS, CDR2 SASEGT. Trimming pared 4 bases from V and 9 bases from J, leaving 7 bases between. The CDR3 protein is CASSVASEQFF. The CDR3 region has the DNA TGTGCCAGCAGTGTGGCAAGTGAGCAGTTCTTC.